A selection of T cell receptor beta chains follows, all from one sample in a study of T cell responses to AZD1222 COVID-19 vaccine. Method: immunoSEQ multiplex PCR; TCRdb's copy keeps in-frame clones and lacks some. The sample lists about 130,000 clones, approximately 94% occurring once. The sequencing here drew on peripheral blood, taken on day 0 of AZD1222 vaccination. All receptors derive from an adult in good health. The CDR3 runs from the conserved cysteine through the conserved F or W. The D gene is left open where the match is weak. Clone sizes are given selectively: once, few, many, or a class where the clone is expanded.

>TRBJ1-2|TRBV12-3/TRBV12-4|.|.
CASSWVEGYGYTF
TGTGCCAGCAGTTGGGTGGAGGGTTATGGCTACACCTTC
>TRBJ2-5|TRBV20-1|TRBD2|.
CSPSGTSGRLKTQYF
TGCAGTCCAAGTGGGACTAGCGGGAGGTTAAAGACCCAGTACTTC
>TRBJ1-4|TRBV12-3/TRBV12-4|.|.
CASSFAIGEKLFF
TGTGCCAGCAGTTTCGCTATAGGAGAAAAACTGTTTTTT
>TRBJ2-3|TRBV12-5|.|.
CASGLAQGLYSTDTQYF
TGTGCTAGTGGTTTGGCCCAGGGACTCTATAGCACAGATACGCAGTATTTT
>TRBJ2-3|TRBV21-1|.|.
CASSTTDTQYF
TGTGCCAGCAGCACCACAGATACGCAGTATTTT
>TRBJ2-1|TRBV7-3|TRBD2|.
CASSFGLAGGNDEQFF
TGTGCCAGCAGCTTCGGACTAGCGGGAGGTAATGATGAGCAGTTCTTC
>TRBJ2-1|TRBV7-8|TRBD2|.
CASSYIAGGNNEQFF
TGTGCCAGCAGCTATATAGCGGGAGGTAACAATGAGCAGTTCTTC
>TRBJ1-3|TRBV23-1|.|.
CASSQLPAWQGNTIYF
TGCGCCAGCAGTCAACTGCCGGCATGGCAGGGAAACACCATATATTTT
>TRBJ2-3|TRBV4-2|.|.
CASSQSTKTTDTQYF
TGTGCCAGCAGCCAAAGCACAAAGACCACAGATACGCAGTATTTT
>TRBJ1-1|TRBV3-1/TRBV3-2|TRBD1|.
CASSQRTGRAFF
TGTGCCAGCAGCCAACGGACAGGCCGGGCTTTCTTT
>TRBJ1-1|TRBV20-1|.|.
CSATGAEAFF
TGCAGTGCTACAGGGGCTGAAGCTTTCTTT
>TRBJ2-2|TRBV7-2|TRBD1|.
CASSQGTANTGELFF
TGTGCCAGCAGCCAGGGGACAGCTAACACCGGGGAGCTGTTTTTT
>TRBJ2-1|TRBV5-1|.|.
CASSLADISNEQFF
TGCGCCAGCAGCTTGGCAGACATCTCCAATGAGCAGTTCTTC
>TRBJ2-5|TRBV5-1|TRBD1|.
CASSKGTVQETQYF
TGCGCCAGCAGCAAGGGGACAGTTCAAGAGACCCAGTACTTC
>TRBJ2-1|TRBV14|.|.
CASSHLRDGSSAYNEQFF
TGTGCCAGCAGCCATCTCCGGGACGGAAGTTCCGCCTACAATGAGCAGTTCTTC
>TRBJ1-5|TRBV21-1|.|.
CASPHQPQHF
TGTGCCAGCCCCCATCAGCCCCAGCATTTT
>TRBJ2-5|TRBV6-2/TRBV6-3|.|once
CASSSLARRETQYF
TGTGCCAGCAGCTCGCTAGCGCGGCGAGAGACCCAGTACTTC
>TRBJ1-1|TRBV6-1|TRBD1|.
CASSEGQASTEAFF
TGTGCCAGCAGTGAGGGACAGGCTTCCACTGAAGCTTTCTTT
>TRBJ1-4|TRBV9|TRBD1|.
CASSVSGGTRGLFF
TGTGCCAGCAGCGTATCAGGGGGGACTAGGGGACTGTTTTTT
>TRBJ2-2|TRBV5-4|.|once
CASSSRRAIGELFF
TGTGCCAGCAGCTCCCGGAGGGCTATCGGGGAGCTGTTTTTT
>TRBJ1-6|TRBV27|.|.
CASRFFSSPLHF
TGTGCCAGCAGGTTTTTTAGTTCACCCCTCCACTTT
>TRBJ2-7|TRBV5-6|.|.
CASSGGRYEQYF
TGTGCCAGCAGCGGGGGACGCTACGAGCAGTACTTC
>TRBJ2-1|TRBV6-5|.|.
CASNAGLANEQFF
TGTGCCAGCAACGCGGGATTGGCGAATGAGCAGTTCTTC
>TRBJ1-2|TRBV29-1|.|once
CSVERLGYGYTF
TGCAGCGTTGAGCGTCTCGGCTATGGCTACACCTTC
>TRBJ1-2|TRBV25-1|.|.
CASSAGHKGYTF
TGTGCCAGCAGTGCGGGCCATAAGGGCTACACCTTC
>TRBJ1-5|TRBV28|.|.
CASSLGSRGSQPQHF
TGTGCCAGCAGTTTAGGGTCACGGGGTAGTCAGCCCCAGCATTTT
>TRBJ1-6|TRBV14|.|.
CASSSFRGGGLHF
TGTGCCAGCAGTTCCTTTAGAGGAGGTGGCCTCCACTTT